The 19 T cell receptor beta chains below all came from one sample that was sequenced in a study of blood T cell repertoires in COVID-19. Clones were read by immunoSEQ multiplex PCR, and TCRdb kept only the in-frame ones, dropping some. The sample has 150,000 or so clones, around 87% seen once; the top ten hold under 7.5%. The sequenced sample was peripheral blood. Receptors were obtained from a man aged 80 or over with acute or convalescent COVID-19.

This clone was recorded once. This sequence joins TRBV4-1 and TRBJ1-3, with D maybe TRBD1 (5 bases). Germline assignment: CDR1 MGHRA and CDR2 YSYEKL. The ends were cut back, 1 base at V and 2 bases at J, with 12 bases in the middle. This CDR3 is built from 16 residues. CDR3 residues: CASSQGKGKAGNTIYF. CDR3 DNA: TGCGCCAGCAGCCAAGGAAAGGGGAAGGCTGGAAACACCATATATTTT.

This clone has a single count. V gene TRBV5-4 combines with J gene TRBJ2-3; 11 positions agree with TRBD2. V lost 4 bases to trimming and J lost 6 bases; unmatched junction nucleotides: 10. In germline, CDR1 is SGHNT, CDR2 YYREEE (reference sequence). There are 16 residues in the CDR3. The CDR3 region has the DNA TGTGCCAGCAGCCGGGCGCTAGCGGGGGGACCCGATACGCAGTATTTT. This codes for CASSRALAGGPDTQYF.

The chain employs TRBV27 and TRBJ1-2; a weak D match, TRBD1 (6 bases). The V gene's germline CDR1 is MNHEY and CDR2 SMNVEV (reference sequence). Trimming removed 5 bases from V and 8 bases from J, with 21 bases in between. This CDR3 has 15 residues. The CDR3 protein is CASSPGYRALRGYTF. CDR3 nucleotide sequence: TGTGCCAGCAGTCCGGGGTACAGGGCTTTGCGGGGCTACACCTTC.

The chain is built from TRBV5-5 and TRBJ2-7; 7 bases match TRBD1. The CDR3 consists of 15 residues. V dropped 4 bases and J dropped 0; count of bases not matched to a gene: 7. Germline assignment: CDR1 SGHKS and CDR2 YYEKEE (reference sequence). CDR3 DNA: TGTGCCAGCAGCACCGGGACAGACCCCTCCTACGAGCAGTACTTC. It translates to CASSTGTDPSYEQYF.

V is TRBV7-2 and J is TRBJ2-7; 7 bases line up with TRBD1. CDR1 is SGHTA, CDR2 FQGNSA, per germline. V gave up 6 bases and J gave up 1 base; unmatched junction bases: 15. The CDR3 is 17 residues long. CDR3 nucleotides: TGTGCCAGCAGTTTAAGGGGGCCTACCGCCCATTCCTACGAGCAGTACTTC. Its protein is CASSLRGPTAHSYEQYF.

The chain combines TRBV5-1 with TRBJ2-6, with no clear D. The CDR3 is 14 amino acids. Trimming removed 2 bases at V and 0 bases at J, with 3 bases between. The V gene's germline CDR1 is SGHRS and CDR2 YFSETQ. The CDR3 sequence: CASSFRSGANVLTF. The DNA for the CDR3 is TGCGCCAGCAGCTTCCGCTCTGGGGCCAACGTCCTGACTTTC.

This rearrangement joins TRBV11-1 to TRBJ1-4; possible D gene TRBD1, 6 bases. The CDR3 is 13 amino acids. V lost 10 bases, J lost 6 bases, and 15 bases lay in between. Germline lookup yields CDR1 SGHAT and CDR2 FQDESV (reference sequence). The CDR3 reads CATSQGFDEKLFF. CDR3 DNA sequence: TGTGCCACCTCACAGGGCTTTGATGAAAAACTGTTTTTT.

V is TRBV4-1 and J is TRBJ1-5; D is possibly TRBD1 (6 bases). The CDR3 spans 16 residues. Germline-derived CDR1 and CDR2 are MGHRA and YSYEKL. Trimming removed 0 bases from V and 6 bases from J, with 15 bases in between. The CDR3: CASSQDTSGGFQPQHF. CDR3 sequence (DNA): TGCGCCAGCAGCCAAGACACTTCGGGGGGCTTTCAGCCCCAGCATTTT.

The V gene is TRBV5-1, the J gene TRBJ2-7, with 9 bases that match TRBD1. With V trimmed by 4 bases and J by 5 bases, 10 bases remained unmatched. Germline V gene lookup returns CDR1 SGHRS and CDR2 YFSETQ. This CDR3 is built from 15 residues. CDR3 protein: CASSLETGGGDEQYF. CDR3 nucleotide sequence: TGCGCCAGCAGCCTCGAGACAGGGGGAGGCGACGAGCAGTACTTC.

The CDR3 nucleotides are TGTGCCAGCAGTGCCACAGGGAGTGGCAATGAGCAGTTCTTC. Encoded protein: CASSATGSGNEQFF. The chain carries TRBV2 and TRBJ2-1; D possibly corresponds to TRBD1 (6 bases). CDR3 length: 14 residues. V lost 4 bases and J 6 bases, leaving 13 bases between the germline ends. Germline assignment: CDR1 SNHLY and CDR2 FYNNEI.

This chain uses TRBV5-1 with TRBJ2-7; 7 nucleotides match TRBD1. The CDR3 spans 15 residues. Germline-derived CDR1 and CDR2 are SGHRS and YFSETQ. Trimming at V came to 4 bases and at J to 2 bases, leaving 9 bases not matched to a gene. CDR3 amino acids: CASSLDREKAYEQYF. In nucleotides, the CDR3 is TGCGCCAGCAGCCTCGACAGGGAGAAAGCCTACGAGCAGTACTTC.

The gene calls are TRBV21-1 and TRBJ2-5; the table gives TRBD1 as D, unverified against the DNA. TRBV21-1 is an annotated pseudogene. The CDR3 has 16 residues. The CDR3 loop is CASSTKTGPCGETQYF. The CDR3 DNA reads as TGTGCCAGCAGCACCAAGACAGGGCCCTGCGGGGAGACCCAGTACTTC.

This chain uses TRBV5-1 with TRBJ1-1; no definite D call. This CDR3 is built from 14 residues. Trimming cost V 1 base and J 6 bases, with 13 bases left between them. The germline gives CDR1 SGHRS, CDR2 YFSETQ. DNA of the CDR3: TGCGCCAGCAGCTTGACAGTTGGAGGGCCTGAAGCTTTCTTT. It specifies CASSLTVGGPEAFF.

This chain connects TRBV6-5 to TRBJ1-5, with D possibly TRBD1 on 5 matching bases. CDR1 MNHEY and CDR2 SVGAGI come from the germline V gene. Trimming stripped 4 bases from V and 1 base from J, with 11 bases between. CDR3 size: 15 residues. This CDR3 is CASSFGGSSNQPQHF. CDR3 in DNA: TGTGCCAGCAGTTTCGGGGGATCAAGCAATCAGCCCCAGCATTTT.

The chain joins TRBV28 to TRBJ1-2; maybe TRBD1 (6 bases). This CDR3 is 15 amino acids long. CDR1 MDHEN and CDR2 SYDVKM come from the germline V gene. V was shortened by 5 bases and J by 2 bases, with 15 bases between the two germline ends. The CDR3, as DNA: TGTGCCAGCAGTCGAAACCCAACAGGGAACTATGGCTACACCTTC. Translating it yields CASSRNPTGNYGYTF.

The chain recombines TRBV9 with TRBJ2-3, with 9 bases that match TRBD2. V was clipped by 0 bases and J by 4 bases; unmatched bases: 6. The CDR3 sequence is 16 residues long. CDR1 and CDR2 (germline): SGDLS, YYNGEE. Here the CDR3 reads CASSVGSGGHPDTQYF. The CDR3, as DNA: TGTGCCAGCAGCGTAGGGAGCGGGGGGCACCCAGATACGCAGTATTTT.

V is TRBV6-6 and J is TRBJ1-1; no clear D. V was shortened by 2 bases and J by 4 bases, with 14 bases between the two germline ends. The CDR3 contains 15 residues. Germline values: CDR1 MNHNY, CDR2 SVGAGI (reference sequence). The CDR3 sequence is CASSYLGGKGTEAFF. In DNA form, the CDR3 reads TGTGCCAGCAGTTACCTTGGAGGTAAAGGCACTGAAGCTTTCTTT.

CDR3 region: CASSYTGTEGYEQYF. The CDR3 bases are TGTGCCAGCAGTTATACCGGGACAGAAGGCTACGAGCAGTACTTC. V usage is TRBV2 and J usage is TRBJ2-7, with TRBD1 matching 7 bases. Germline-derived CDR1 and CDR2 are SNHLY and FYNNEI. The trim removed 5 bases at V and 3 bases at J, leaving 10 bases unmatched. This CDR3 is built from 15 residues.

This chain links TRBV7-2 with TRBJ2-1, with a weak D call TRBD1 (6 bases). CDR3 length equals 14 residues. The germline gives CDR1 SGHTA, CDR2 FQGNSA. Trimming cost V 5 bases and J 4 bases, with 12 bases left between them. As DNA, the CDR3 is TGTGCCAGCAGCAGGGACATCACGTACAATGAGCAGTTCTTC. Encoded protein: CASSRDITYNEQFF.